The source of this T cell receptor beta chain is a study of PD-1 blockade in classical Hodgkin lymphoma. Note on this clone: Its target is unknown.

This sample's time point: newly diagnosed, previously untreated cHL patient sample. Comparison relied on PBMCs that came from newly diagnosed, untreated classical Hodgkin lymphoma. This table comes from immunoSEQ multiplex PCR, and its TCRdb copy is limited to in-frame clones, with some not included. The data show tens of thousands of clones, with around 94% seen just once and about 2.3% held by the top ten. Study-wide points: The repertoire differences lack a defined cause, possibly disease activity or prior therapy. According to reports, newly diagnosed patients had lower baseline TCR diversity than healthy donors, and relapsed/refractory patients had lower baseline TCR diversity still.

This clonotype was obtained from a human donor with classical Hodgkin lymphoma. Sample: peripheral blood mononuclear cells (PBMCs).

CDR3: CASSQDPRGDTQYF. CDR3 nucleotides: TGTGCCAGCAGCCAAGATCCTAGGGGGGATACGCAGTATTTT. The chain has TRBV4-2 and TRBJ2-3; D is perhaps TRBD1 (6 bases). Trimming left V 0 bases short and J 6 bases short, with 10 bases between. CDR3 length: 14 amino acids. The germline V gene encodes CDR1 LGHNA and CDR2 YNFKEQ.